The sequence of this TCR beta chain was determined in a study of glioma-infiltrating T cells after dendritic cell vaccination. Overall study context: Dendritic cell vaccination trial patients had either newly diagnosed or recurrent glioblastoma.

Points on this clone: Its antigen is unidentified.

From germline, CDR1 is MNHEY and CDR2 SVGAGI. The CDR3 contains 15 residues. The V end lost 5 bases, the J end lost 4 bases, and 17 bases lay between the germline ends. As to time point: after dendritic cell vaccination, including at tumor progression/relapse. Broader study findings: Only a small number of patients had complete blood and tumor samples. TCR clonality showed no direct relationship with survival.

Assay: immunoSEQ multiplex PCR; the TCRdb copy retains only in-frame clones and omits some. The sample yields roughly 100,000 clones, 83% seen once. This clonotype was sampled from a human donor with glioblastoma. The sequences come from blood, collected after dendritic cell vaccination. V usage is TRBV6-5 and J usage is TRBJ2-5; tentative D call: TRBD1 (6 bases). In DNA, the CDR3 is TGTGCCAGCAGTGCGTGGGACACCAAAACAGAGACCCAGTACTTC. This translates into CASSAWDTKTETQYF.